This note documents a single T cell receptor (beta chain) sequence. Antigen unknown. PCR used 60 Vbeta primers and 13 Jbeta primers. In the original processing: In a later analysis, the count reached some 75 million unique TCR beta chains, with 9 million to 11 million shared. Generated by immunoSEQ multiplex PCR, the TCRdb table keeps only in-frame clones and is missing some. V and J calls and clone size come straight from that table; D and trimming were deduced from the DNA. The top ten hold about 1.3% of the sample, which has approximately 130,000 clones, around 77% seen once. This record belongs to a study of cytomegalovirus exposure and HLA in healthy donors. Study-wide results and caveats: Beyond CMV serostatus, there was no information to go on about immune exposure.

The trim removed 1 base at V and 10 bases at J, leaving 9 bases unmatched. The CDR3 consists of 15 residues. Per the germline V gene, CDR1 is GTSNPN and CDR2 is SVGIG (reference sequence). The chain uses TRBV30 and TRBJ2-1; TRBD2 agrees at 11 bases. The clonotype originates from a man aged 45-65 years in good health and CMV-seronegative. The sample comprised PBMCs. CDR3 in amino acids: CAWSAFRGLADEQFF. In DNA, the CDR3 is TGTGCCTGGAGTGCTTTTCGGGGACTAGCGGACGAGCAGTTCTTC. Based on the CDR3 plus reference TRBV30 and TRBJ2-1, the full variable domain is SQTIHQWPATLVQPVGSPLSLECTVEGTSNPNLYWYRQAAGRGLQLLFYSVGIGQISSEVPQNLSASRPQDRQFILSSKKLLLSDSGFYLCAWSAFRGLADEQFFGPGTRLTVL.